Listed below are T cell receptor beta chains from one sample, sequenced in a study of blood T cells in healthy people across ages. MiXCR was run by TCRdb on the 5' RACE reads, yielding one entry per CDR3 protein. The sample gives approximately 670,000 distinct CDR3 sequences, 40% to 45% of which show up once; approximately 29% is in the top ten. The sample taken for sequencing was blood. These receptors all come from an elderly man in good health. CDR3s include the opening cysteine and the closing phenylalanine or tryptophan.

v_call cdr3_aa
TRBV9 CASSVAGVLPGELFF
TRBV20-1 CSASTGGVGTF
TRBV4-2 CASSPLAGGEYEQYF
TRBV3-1 CANSQWTQALYEQYF
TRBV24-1 CATSDRGIGNEQYF
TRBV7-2 CASSLVGGSSDEQYF
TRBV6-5 CASRLGQGAMYEQYF
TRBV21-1 CASSRSDQETFPYEQYF
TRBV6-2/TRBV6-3 CASSFTPGQGSRNQPQHF
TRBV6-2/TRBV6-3 CASSYEGGLRNEQFF
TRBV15 CATSRVQGGAFF
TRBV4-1 CASSQGGDIGTDTQYF
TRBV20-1 CSARADREQFF
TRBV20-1 CSATHQKPGLLSYNEQYF
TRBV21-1 CASSQVGQQVSGANVLTF
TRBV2 CASNEREGRSSSYEQYF
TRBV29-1 CSGDRRGVGEGYTF
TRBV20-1 CSVLPTSGRARKQFF
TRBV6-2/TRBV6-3 CATALAGIYNEQFF
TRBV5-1 CAGSFFITNTGELFF
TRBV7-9 CASSFPGKRANEQYF
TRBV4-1 CASSQAGQGATDTQYF
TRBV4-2 CASSPPGGTEAFF
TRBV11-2 CASSLDWDRAYEQYF
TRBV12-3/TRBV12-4 CASSLTGKGDNEQFF
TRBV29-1 CSVDPTGRETQYF
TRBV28 CASSFPLATGTGSPLNQPQHF
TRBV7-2 CASSLHDTQYF
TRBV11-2 CASSLGPSTGELGNIQYF
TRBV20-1 CSARGGMRVNEQFF
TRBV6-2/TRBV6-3 CASTGQPPYEQYF
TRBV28 CAIGKTGSGANVLTF
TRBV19 CASREGQGLQETQYF
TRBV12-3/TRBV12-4 CASSSSQGRGAYGYTF